The 26 T cell receptor beta chains listed next were all sequenced from one sample in a study of PD-1 blockade in classical Hodgkin lymphoma. Autologous stem cell transplantation was followed by relapse in every patient, and brentuximab vedotin exposure varied. Libraries were prepared by immunoSEQ multiplex PCR; TCRdb keeps only in-frame clonotypes and omits some of them. The table includes some 7,100 clones, 70% to 80% detected once. The source material was peripheral blood mononuclear cells (PBMCs), sampled at baseline. The receptors stem from a human donor with classical Hodgkin lymphoma.

The CDR3 spells CATHRGQAFGAGIQYF. For the CDR3, the DNA is TGTGCCACACACAGGGGGCAGGCATTCGGGGCAGGCATTCAGTACTTC. J is TRBJ2-4 and V is TRBV28; TRBD1 matches at 9 bases. Germline trimming cut 10 bases from V and 9 bases from J; bases unmatched to any gene: 19. The CDR3 is made up of 16 amino acids. In germline, CDR1 is MDHEN, CDR2 SYDVKM. The whole variable domain, remainder taken from reference TRBV28 and TRBJ2-4, is DVKVTQSSRYLVKRTGEKVFLECVQDMDHENMFWYRQDPGLGLRLIYFSYDVKMKEKGDIPEGYSVSREKKERFSLILESASTNQTSMYLCATHRGQAFGAGIQYFGAGTRLSVL.

The chain recombines TRBV7-2 with TRBJ2-4; 8 bases map to TRBD2. The germline gives CDR1 SGHTA, CDR2 FQGNSA. This CDR3 has 15 amino acids. J lost 7 bases, V lost 5 bases, and 10 bases had no gene match. DNA of the CDR3: TGTGCCAGCAGCCCACTGGGGAGCGGGGGCAACATTCAGTACTTC. Protein: CASSPLGSGGNIQYF. The whole variable domain, remainder taken from reference TRBV7-2 and TRBJ2-4, is GAGVSQSPSNKVTEKGKDVELRCDPISGHTALYWYRQSLGQGLEFLIYFQGNSAPDKSGLPSDRFSAERTGGSVSTLTIQRTQQEDSAVYLCASSPLGSGGNIQYFGAGTRLSVL.

DNA of the CDR3: TGCAGTGCTCAATGCGTCTATGGCTACACCTTC. It specifies CSAQCVYGYTF. The V and J genes are TRBV20-1 and TRBJ1-2, with D uncertain. The ends were cut back, 5 bases at V and 4 bases at J, with 8 bases in the middle. Germline CDR1 reads DFQATT; CDR2 reads SNEGSKA (reference sequence). This CDR3 comprises 11 residues.

The gene calls are TRBV7-8 and TRBJ2-2, with D tentatively TRBD1 (6 bases). V was shortened by 3 bases and J by 3 bases, with 8 bases between the two germline ends. From germline, CDR1 is SGHVS and CDR2 FQNEAQ. The CDR3 runs to 14 residues. CDR3 in amino acids: CASSLDSYTGELFF. CDR3 nucleotides: TGTGCCAGCAGCTTGGACAGCTACACCGGGGAGCTGTTTTTT.

There are a few counts of this clone. This rearrangement joins TRBV27 to TRBJ1-6, with D possibly being TRBD1 (5 bases). V shed 6 bases and J shed 10 bases, with 16 bases lying between them. This CDR3 is built from 14 residues. Germline values: CDR1 MNHEY, CDR2 SMNVEV (reference sequence). In DNA, the CDR3 is TGTGCCAGCAGCTACACTTTCGGGGGGTCACCCCTCCACTTT. It encodes CASSYTFGGSPLHF.

The CDR3 protein is CASSIEGTVGGYTF. The CDR3 DNA reads as TGTGCCAGTAGTATAGAAGGAACAGTTGGCGGCTACACCTTC. This sequence joins TRBV19 and TRBJ1-2, with D hard to call. V shed 0 bases and J shed 8 bases, with 13 bases lying between them. CDR1 and CDR2 (germline): LNHDA, SQIVND (reference sequence). CDR3 length: 14 amino acids.

This rearrangement joins TRBV2 to TRBJ2-1; tentative D call: TRBD2 (6 bases). V lost 6 bases to trimming and J lost 10 bases, with 19 bases between them. This CDR3 comprises 14 residues. Germline CDR1 reads SNHLY; CDR2 reads FYNNEI. The CDR3 is CASSASEAAWEQFF. The CDR3 bases are TGTGCCAGCAGCGCTAGCGAGGCGGCATGGGAGCAGTTCTTC.

This chain connects TRBV19 to TRBJ2-2; weak D call: TRBD2 (5 bases). CDR3 size: 14 residues. The V end lost 4 bases, the J end lost 4 bases, and 10 bases lay between the germline ends. The germline V gene has CDR1 LNHDA and CDR2 SQIVND (reference sequence). CDR3 protein: CASSRRVSTGELFF. CDR3 DNA sequence: TGTGCCAGTAGTAGGCGGGTTAGCACCGGGGAGCTGTTTTTT.

The rearrangement joins TRBV2 to TRBJ2-6; 11 bases fit TRBD1. The germline CDR1 and CDR2 sequences are SNHLY and FYNNEI. The CDR3 runs to 16 residues. Trimming removed 8 bases from V and 4 bases from J; junction bases left unmatched: 7. The CDR3, as DNA: TGTGCCAGCCGGGACAGGGGGTCCCAGGGGGCCAACGTCCTGACTTTC. Amino acids: CASRDRGSQGANVLTF.

The chain links TRBV11-3 to TRBJ2-1, with unresolved D. The V and J ends lost 3 bases and 0 bases respectively, with 12 bases between them. Germline CDR1 is SGHNT and CDR2 is YENEEA. This CDR3 spans 16 amino acids. CDR3 nucleotides: TGTGCCAGCAGCTTGGTAGGTGGCGGCTCCTACAATGAGCAGTTCTTC. This translates into CASSLVGGGSYNEQFF.

The J gene is TRBJ2-3, the V gene TRBV11-2; 8 bases are shared with TRBD2. Germline V gene data show CDR1 as SGHAT and CDR2 as FQNNGV. After removal of 0 bases from V and 5 bases from J, the junction contained 4 bases not matched to a gene. This CDR3 is built from 15 residues. In DNA form, the CDR3 reads TGTGCCAGCAGCTTAGACGGGGGGGCCGTAGATACGCAGTATTTT. Translated: CASSLDGGAVDTQYF.

The V and J genes are TRBV6-5 and TRBJ1-3, with D possibly being TRBD1 (5 bases). Trimming shortened V by 4 bases and J by 4 bases, and 8 bases separated the two germline ends. Germline CDR1 is MNHEY and CDR2 is SVGAGI. The CDR3 runs 13 residues. This CDR3 reads CASSWDEGNTIYF. The CDR3, as DNA: TGTGCCAGCAGTTGGGACGAAGGAAACACCATATATTTT.

Written as DNA, the CDR3 is TGTGCAAGTCGCCTAGGGACAGGCCCGAATCAGCCCCAGCATTTT. Its translation is CASRLGTGPNQPQHF. J is TRBJ1-5 and V is TRBV12-2; no DNA check was done on the table's D call, TRBD1. TRBV12-2 is reported as a pseudogene. The CDR3 consists of 15 residues.

Notes on this clone: At the DNA level, this CDR3 is encoded by other sequences in the same sample as well. The chain joins TRBV6-1 to TRBJ2-7, with D possibly TRBD1 on 5 matching bases. Per the germline V gene, CDR1 is MNHNS and CDR2 is SASEGT. Trimming removed 3 bases from V and 3 bases from J, with 6 bases in between. CDR3 length: 12 amino acids. The CDR3 DNA is TGTGCCAGCAGTGACAGGGACTACGAGCAGTACTTC. It specifies CASSDRDYEQYF.

V and J are TRBV15 and TRBJ2-2; D gene ambiguous. The CDR3 contains 16 residues. Trimming took off 1 base at V and 2 bases at J, with 11 bases between the two ends. Germline lookup yields CDR1 LNHNV and CDR2 YYDKDF (reference sequence). CDR3: CATSRGETPNTGELFF. For the CDR3, the DNA is TGTGCCACCAGCAGAGGTGAGACACCAAACACCGGGGAGCTGTTTTTT.

This rearrangement joins TRBV15 to TRBJ1-5; tentatively, D is TRBD1 (6 bases). This CDR3 has 17 residues. The germline CDR1 and CDR2 sequences are LNHNV and YYDKDF (reference sequence). Deletions cut 5 bases from V and 2 bases from J, with 19 bases between. The CDR3 protein is CATSEGRGGGGNQPQHF. The DNA for the CDR3 is TGTGCCACCAGCGAGGGGAGGGGAGGGGGAGGCAATCAGCCCCAGCATTTT.

The chain links TRBV11-2 to TRBJ1-2; D call uncertain. Germline V CDR1 and CDR2: SGHAT, FQNNGV. The V and J ends lost 1 base and 2 bases respectively, with 8 bases between them. The CDR3 is made up of 14 amino acids. CDR3 region: CASSLVQPNYGYTF. CDR3 DNA sequence: TGTGCCAGCAGCTTAGTGCAGCCCAACTATGGCTACACCTTC.

V is TRBV27 and J is TRBJ1-2; maybe TRBD1 (6 bases). CDR1 is MNHEY and CDR2 is SMNVEV in the germline V gene (reference sequence). The V and J ends lost 2 bases and 10 bases respectively, with 14 bases between them. CDR3 size: 13 residues. The CDR3 nucleotides are TGTGCCAGCAGTTTAGGGGGGCAGGAGATCTACACCTTC. Translation: CASSLGGQEIYTF.

The rearrangement joins TRBV4-1 to TRBJ1-3, with D perhaps TRBD1 (6 bases). V lost 3 bases, J lost 5 bases, and 20 bases lay in between. CDR1 is MGHRA, CDR2 YSYEKL, per germline. This CDR3 comprises 17 residues. The CDR3 is CASSQQDYRGQRNTIYF. The CDR3 DNA sequence: TGCGCCAGCAGCCAGCAAGATTACCGGGGGCAGCGAAACACCATATATTTT.

This clone was detected only once. The gene calls are TRBV25-1 and TRBJ2-5, with a weak D call TRBD2 (5 bases). Trimming stripped 2 bases from V and 4 bases from J, with 14 bases between. CDR1 is MGHDK, CDR2 SYGVNS, per germline. CDR3 length: 15 amino acids. Here the CDR3 reads CASSEPTRKGETQYF. The CDR3 bases are TGTGCCAGCAGTGAACCCACTAGGAAGGGAGAGACCCAGTACTTC.

The chain links TRBV1 to TRBJ2-3; the table's D call TRBD2 went unverified against the DNA. TRBV1 is flagged as a pseudogene. The CDR3 spans 13 residues. This CDR3 reads CTNPGTSGVNRYF. CDR3 coding DNA: TGCACCAATCCCGGGACTAGCGGGGTCAATCGATATTTT.

The genes are TRBV30 and TRBJ1-1; D gene ambiguous. CDR3 length: 14 residues. From germline, CDR1 is GTSNPN and CDR2 SVGIG (reference sequence). V gave up 0 bases and J gave up 5 bases, with 13 bases separating them. CDR3 loop: CAWSVVDSGTEAFF. For the CDR3, the DNA is TGTGCCTGGAGTGTTGTAGACTCTGGGACTGAAGCTTTCTTT.

In this sample, this clone turned up a few times. This sequence joins TRBV7-2 and TRBJ2-2, with D hard to call. V was pared by 5 bases and J by 2 bases, with 12 bases between. This CDR3 spans 15 amino acids. Germline lookup yields CDR1 SGHTA and CDR2 FQGNSA. The CDR3 sequence is CASSDWNFNTGELFF. The CDR3 DNA follows: TGTGCCAGCAGCGACTGGAACTTTAACACCGGGGAGCTGTTTTTT.

The V call is TRBV2, the J call TRBJ1-5; 11 nucleotides align to TRBD1. Germline V gene data show CDR1 as SNHLY and CDR2 as FYNNEI. V was clipped by 8 bases and J by 0 bases; unmatched bases: 6. The CDR3 runs to 16 residues. The CDR3 is CASGRTGGSSNQPQHF. The CDR3 coding sequence is TGTGCCAGCGGTAGGACAGGGGGCAGTAGCAATCAGCCCCAGCATTTT.

The chain has TRBV15 and TRBJ1-2; TRBD1 agrees at 10 bases. CDR3 size: 15 residues. Germline lookup yields CDR1 LNHNV and CDR2 YYDKDF (reference sequence). With V trimmed by 4 bases and J by 2 bases, 4 bases remained unmatched. The CDR3 DNA sequence: TGTGCCACCAGCAAGGGACAGGGGTTAAACTATGGCTACACCTTC. Translation: CATSKGQGLNYGYTF.

DNA of the CDR3: TGTGCCAGTAGCCCGCCGGGACAGGGGGCTTCCTCCTACGAGCAGTACTTC. Amino acid sequence: CASSPPGQGASSYEQYF. The genes are TRBV19 and TRBJ2-7, with 12 bases matching TRBD1. Looked up from germline, CDR1 is LNHDA and CDR2 is SQIVND (reference sequence). J was trimmed by 0 bases and V by 6 bases; bases with no gene match: 9. This CDR3 is 17 amino acids long.